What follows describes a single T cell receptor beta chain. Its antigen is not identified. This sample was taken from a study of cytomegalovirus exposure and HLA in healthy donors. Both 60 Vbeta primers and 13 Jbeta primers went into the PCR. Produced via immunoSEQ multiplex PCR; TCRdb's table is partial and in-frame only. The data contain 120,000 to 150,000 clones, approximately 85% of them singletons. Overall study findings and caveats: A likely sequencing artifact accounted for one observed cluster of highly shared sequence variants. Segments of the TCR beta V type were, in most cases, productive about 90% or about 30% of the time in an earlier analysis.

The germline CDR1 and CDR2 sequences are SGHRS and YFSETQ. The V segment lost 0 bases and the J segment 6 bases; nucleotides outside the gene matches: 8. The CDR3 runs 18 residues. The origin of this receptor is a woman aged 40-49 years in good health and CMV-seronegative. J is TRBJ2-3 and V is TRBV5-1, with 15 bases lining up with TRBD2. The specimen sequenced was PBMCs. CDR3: CASSLGQTGTSGRDTQYF. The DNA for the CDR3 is TGCGCCAGCAGCTTGGGGCAGACCGGGACTAGCGGGAGGGATACGCAGTATTTT.